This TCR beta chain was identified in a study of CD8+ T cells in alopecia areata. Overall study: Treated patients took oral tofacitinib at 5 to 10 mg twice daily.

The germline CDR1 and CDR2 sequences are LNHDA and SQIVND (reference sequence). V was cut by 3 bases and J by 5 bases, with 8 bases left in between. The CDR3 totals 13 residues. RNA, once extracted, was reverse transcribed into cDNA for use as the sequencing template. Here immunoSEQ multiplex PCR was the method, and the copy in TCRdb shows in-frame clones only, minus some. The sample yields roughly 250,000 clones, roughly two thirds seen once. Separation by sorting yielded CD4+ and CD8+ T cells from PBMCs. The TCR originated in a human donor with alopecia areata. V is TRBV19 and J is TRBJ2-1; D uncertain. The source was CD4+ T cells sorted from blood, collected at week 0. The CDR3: CASSIRLDNEQFF. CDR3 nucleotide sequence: TGTGCCAGTAGTATTCGGTTGGACAATGAGCAGTTCTTC.